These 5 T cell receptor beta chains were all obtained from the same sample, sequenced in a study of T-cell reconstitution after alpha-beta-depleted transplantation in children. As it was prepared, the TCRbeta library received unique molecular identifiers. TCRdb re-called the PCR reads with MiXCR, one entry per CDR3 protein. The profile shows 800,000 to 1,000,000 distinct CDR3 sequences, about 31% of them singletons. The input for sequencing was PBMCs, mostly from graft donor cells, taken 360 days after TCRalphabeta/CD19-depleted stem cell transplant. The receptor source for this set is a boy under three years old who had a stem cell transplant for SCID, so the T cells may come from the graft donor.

CDR3 coding DNA: TGCAGTGCTAGAACGGGCGTATCCTACGAGCAGTACTTC. This sequence encodes CSARTGVSYEQYF. The V and J genes are TRBV20-1 and TRBJ2-7; D call uncertain. The CDR3 is made up of 13 amino acids. V lost 2 bases and J lost 1, with 9 bases in between. Germline values: CDR1 DFQATT, CDR2 SNEGSKA (reference sequence).

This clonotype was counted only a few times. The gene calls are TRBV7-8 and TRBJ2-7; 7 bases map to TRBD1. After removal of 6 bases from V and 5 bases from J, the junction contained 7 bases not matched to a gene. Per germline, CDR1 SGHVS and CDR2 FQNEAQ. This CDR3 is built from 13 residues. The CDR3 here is CASRRGQGHEQYF. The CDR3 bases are TGTGCCAGCAGAAGGGGGCAGGGCCACGAGCAGTACTTC.

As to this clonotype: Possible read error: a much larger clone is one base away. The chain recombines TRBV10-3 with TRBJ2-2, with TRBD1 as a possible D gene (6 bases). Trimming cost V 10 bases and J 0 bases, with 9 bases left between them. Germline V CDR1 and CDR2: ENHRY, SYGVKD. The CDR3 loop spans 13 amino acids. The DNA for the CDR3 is TGTGCCACCGGGACATCGAACACCGGGGAGCTGTTTTTT. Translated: CATGTSNTGELFF.

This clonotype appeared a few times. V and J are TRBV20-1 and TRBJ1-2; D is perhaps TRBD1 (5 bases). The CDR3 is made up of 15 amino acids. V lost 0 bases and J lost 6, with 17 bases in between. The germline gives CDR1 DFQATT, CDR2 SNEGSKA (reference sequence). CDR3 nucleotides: TGCAGTGCTAGAGAAAGAACCGGGGCCCAACATGGCTACACCTTC. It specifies CSARERTGAQHGYTF.

The CDR3 nucleotides read TGTGCCAGCAGCCAAGATCGACCGGGACAGGGCTATGGCTACACCTTC. Residues: CASSQDRPGQGYGYTF. The V gene is TRBV4-2, the J gene TRBJ1-2; TRBD1 aligns across 9 bases. Germline V lookup: CDR1 LGHNA, CDR2 YNFKEQ. The V gene end was trimmed by 0 bases and the J gene end by 4 bases; junction bases not matched to a gene: 6. The CDR3 length is 16 residues.